A single sample is the source of the 5 T cell receptor beta chains below, sequenced in a study of T cells in Graves' hyperthyroidism and ophthalmopathy. The CDR3 regions of TCR beta were amplified from RNA transcripts. An initial round of RT-PCR targeting the TCR CDR3 relied on the HTBI primer set. Via MiXCR, TCRdb re-called the multiplex PCR reads, giving one row per CDR3 protein. The profile covers 550,000 to 700,000 distinct CDR3 sequences, with just over 45% appearing a single time and around 17% taken by the ten largest. Sequencing used peripheral blood or thyroid tissue (not recorded which). The receptors shown here come from an adult woman with Graves' disease, either hyperthyroidism or ophthalmopathy (not recorded which).

This clonotype showed up just a few times. The CDR3 loop is CASSQNVGTRTWGELFF. Written as DNA, the CDR3 is TGCGCCAGCAGCCAAAATGTGGGGACCCGAACCTGGGGGGAGCTGTTTTTT. The V call is TRBV4-1, the J call TRBJ2-2; D might be TRBD1 or TRBD2, each matching 5 bases. Per germline, CDR1 MGHRA and CDR2 YSYEKL. This CDR3 spans 17 amino acids. Trimming shortened V by 2 bases and J by 8 bases, and 21 bases separated the two germline ends.

This clonotype appeared many times. V gene TRBV5-4 combines with J gene TRBJ2-7; D ambiguous. V gave up 3 bases and J gave up 3 bases, with 19 bases separating them. The germline gives CDR1 SGHNT, CDR2 YYREEE (reference sequence). The CDR3 is 16 amino acids. Here the CDR3 DNA reads TGTGCCAGCAGCTCACGGAGTGGTCCGCCCCTCTACGAGCAGTACTTC. Translating gives CASSSRSGPPLYEQYF.

The chain is built from TRBV5-1 and TRBJ1-1; 7 bases line up with TRBD1. This CDR3 comprises 17 residues. The germline V gene encodes CDR1 SGHRS and CDR2 YFSETQ. Trimming at V came to 2 bases and at J to 0 bases, leaving 10 bases not matched to a gene. The CDR3 loop is CASSLRPGTAMNTEAFF. DNA for the CDR3: TGCGCCAGCAGCTTACGCCCCGGGACAGCAATGAACACTGAAGCTTTCTTT. The full variable domain, rest sourced from reference TRBV5-1 and TRBJ1-1, is KAGVTQTPRYLIKTRGQQVTLSCSPISGHRSVSWYQQTPGQGLQFLFEYFSETQRNKGNFPGRFSGRQFSNSRSEMNVSTLELGDSALYLCASSLRPGTAMNTEAFFGQGTRLTVV.

This clonotype came up many times. This chain links TRBV11-2 with TRBJ1-6; no definite D call. Germline CDR1 and CDR2: SGHAT and FQNNGV. Trimming removed 4 bases from V and 9 bases from J, with 7 bases in between. This CDR3 is built from 12 residues. In nucleotides, the CDR3 is TGTGCCAGCAGCTCAAACCCTTCACCCCTCCACTTT. This gives the protein CASSSNPSPLHF.

V is TRBV7-9 and J is TRBJ2-7; 7 positions agree with TRBD1. CDR1 and CDR2 from the germline V gene are SEHNR and FQNEAQ (reference sequence). There are 16 residues in the CDR3. V shed 5 bases, J shed 0 bases, and the junction held 10 bases outside the gene matches. CDR3 sequence (DNA): TGTGCCAGCAGCAACCCGACGGACAGGCCCTCCTACGAGCAGTACTTC. Translation gives CASSNPTDRPSYEQYF. Together with reference TRBV7-9 and TRBJ2-7, the CDR3 gives the full variable domain: DTGVSQNPRHKITKRGQNVTFRCDPISEHNRLYWYRQTLGQGPEFLTYFQNEAQLEKSRLLSDRFSAERPKGSFSTLEIQRTEQGDSAMYLCASSNPTDRPSYEQYFGPGTRLTVT.